One sample yielded the 2 T cell receptor beta chains listed below, sequenced in a study of T cell changes during pregnancy in multiple sclerosis. Generated by immunoSEQ multiplex PCR, the TCRdb table keeps only in-frame clones and is missing some. The profile covers about 36,000 clones, with roughly 89% appearing a single time and around 0.47% taken by the ten largest. Here the sequenced sample was CD4+ T cells from peripheral blood mononuclear cells, taken in the second trimester of pregnancy. The receptors derive from a female donor in good health, enrolled as a control in a pregnancy study.

V and J are TRBV18 and TRBJ1-5, with D possibly TRBD1 on 5 matching bases. This CDR3 comprises 15 residues. Trimming removed 2 bases at V and 6 bases at J, with 14 bases between. Per germline, CDR1 KGHSH and CDR2 LQKENI. The chain's CDR3 is CASSPESLQGQPQHF. Written as DNA, the CDR3 is TGTGCCAGCTCACCAGAAAGTCTTCAGGGTCAGCCCCAGCATTTT.

The chain is built from TRBV7-8 and TRBJ2-7; D perhaps matches TRBD1 (5 bases). The CDR3 spans 16 residues. Per the germline V gene, CDR1 is SGHVS and CDR2 is FQNEAQ. V lost 1 base, J lost 2 bases, and 15 bases lay in between. The CDR3 spells CASSLERWGPTYEQYF. The CDR3 region has the DNA TGTGCCAGCAGCTTAGAGAGGTGGGGCCCAACCTACGAGCAGTACTTC.